This TCR beta chain was recovered during a study of T cell responses to AZD1222 COVID-19 vaccine. Generated by immunoSEQ multiplex PCR, the TCRdb table keeps only in-frame clones and is missing some. The sample lists roughly 140,000 clones, approximately 78% occurring once. CDR3 size: 11 residues. The germline V gene encodes CDR1 SNHLY and CDR2 FYNNEI. V gave up 6 bases and J gave up 10 bases, with 7 bases separating them. The clonotype comes from an adult in good health. The specimen was peripheral blood, collected on day 0 of MenACWY control vaccination. V is TRBV2 and J is TRBJ1-6; no clear D gene. In DNA form, the CDR3 reads TGTGCCAGCAGGGAGGGATCACCCCTCCACTTT. This codes for CASREGSPLHF.